This T cell receptor (beta chain) was recovered during a study of cytomegalovirus exposure and HLA in healthy donors (TCRdb year 2017). For the study in its entirety: In an earlier analysis of under 600 of the donors, 250 to 350 Gb of sequence data and some 100 million unique TCR beta sequences from about 190 million T cells were reported. The genetic ancestry cluster associated with self-reported Caucasian donors included about 84% of the roughly 380 genotyped donors. Rather than drawing on any new phenotypic data, the later analysis identified candidate immune exposures from TCR beta sequences and the way those sequences occurred across donors. Four or five DR-DQ haplotypes were handled as single units for association and clustering because linkage in the cohort was strong. About 300 gigabases of sequencing data and tens of millions of unique TCR sequences were included in an early release covering roughly 600 HLA-typed donors. Every discovery cohort repertoire had been produced on one sequencing platform. HLA typing covered class I and class II loci at four-digit resolution. Typing coverage differed by locus: A, B, C, DRB1 and DQB1 were typed in about 620-630 donors, DQA1 in around 500, DPA1 in around 580, and DPB1 in 472. To study patterns of TCR occurrence, a later analysis re-analyzed previously published TCR beta repertoires from around 660 donors and added high-resolution HLA genotyping. The study was designed to test whether signatures of past pathogen exposure could be identified by cataloging public T cell receptors. The study combined high-throughput TCR immunosequencing, statistical association of individual TCRs with disease status, and machine learning to predict cytomegalovirus infection status. A later genetic analysis used genome-wide SNP genotypes for about 65% of the roughly 700 donors, treating that subset as a discovery cohort. In addition to the first cohort of approximately 650 subjects, a separate validation cohort of approximately 130 different subjects was used. In an earlier analysis of several hundred of the donors, high-throughput TCR beta sequencing was used to judge whether each TCR beta V gene segment behaved as functional or pseudogenic. The study profiled the T cell repertoires of approximately 700 subjects by immunosequencing and related them to cytomegalovirus serostatus. Among 300 to 450 genotyped donors of the cohort, an average of around 240,000 unique TCR beta nucleotide sequences were sequenced per donor, approximately 20% of them non-productive. Alongside the repertoire data, information on donor age, sex, ethnicity and CMV serostatus was compiled. Here is what the overall study found, with its caveats: Several of the top co-occurrence clusters appeared to be linked to parvovirus B19, influenza, CMV and Epstein-Barr virus, according to a later analysis. Because HLA typing was missing for some donors at each locus, association tests included only the typed subset. Immune exposure information for the cohort was limited to CMV serostatus. Most TCR sequences were seen in very few donors, while some public TCRs were found in many individuals. According to a later analysis, most CMV-associated TCR beta chains appeared to be HLA-restricted, and the HLA associations seemed to be driven largely by CMV exposure. Some IMGT-functional V segments, including TRBV6-2 and TRBV6-3, could not be told apart with the 87-base-pair reads, so those segments were excluded. When HLA alleles, especially DR and DQ, strongly co-occurred, attributing TCR associations to individual alleles was difficult. In an earlier analysis of some 540 of the donors, most TCR beta V segments appeared in productive rearrangements about 90% or about 30% of the time, broadly matching IMGT annotations. In a later analysis, HLA-associated TCR beta chains showed more clonal expansion and lower generation probabilities than non-associated chains that were equally common. The classifier was reported to diagnose cytomegalovirus status with high specificity and sensitivity in both the original and validation cohorts. Presence/absence analyses assumed roughly uniform sequencing depth across donors, an assumption that may not hold. The study gave a list of some 150 TCR beta chains associated with cytomegalovirus. A later analysis associated around 16,000 TCR beta sequences with specific HLA alleles at a false discovery rate of 0.05. An association between a missense DCLRE1C variant and V-gene and J-gene trimming of TCR beta chains was found in a later genetic analysis and replicated in an independent cohort. According to a later genetic analysis, donors in an Asian-associated ancestry cluster had fewer N-insertions in productive TCRs than the approximately 670-donor mean. It was suggested by the authors that the approach could potentially be generalized to other disease states and immunological phenotypes. A further reported finding was that TCR beta sequences accurately predicted the HLA-A and HLA-B alleles for most subjects in the first cohort. Linkage disequilibrium might explain the correlated functional status among segregating V segments, but an unknown experimental factor could not be excluded. Three of the identified cytomegalovirus-associated TCR beta chains were confirmed in vitro to be specific for cytomegalovirus antigens. Because counts were too low, seventeen rarely observed V segments, including chromosome 9 orphons, were left out of the earlier analysis of over 550 of the donors. In a later analysis, the rate of TCR association differed among HLA loci, with DRB1 alleles having the most associated TCRs and HLA-C alleles having the fewest. Only TCR beta chains were sequenced in this cohort, and the absence of alpha or paired-chain data limited detectable features. A cluster of highly shared sequence variants was judged likely to be a technical artifact of the sequencing pipeline.

The V and J ends are trimmed by 2 bases and 9 bases, leaving 11 bases between them. Looking up the germline V gene (reference sequence) yields CDR1 SEHNR and CDR2 FQNEAQ. The CDR3 measures 13 amino acids from cysteine to phenylalanine. Just CDR3 DNA is preserved here, 39 bases in frame from base 1. The protocol used for the library was the immunoSEQ multiplex PCR assay. For the multiplex PCR, a mixture combining 60 forward primers for TCR Vbeta segments and 13 reverse primers for TCR Jbeta segments was used. Amplification of the CDR3 region of rearranged TCR beta genes was performed with a multiplex PCR assay on genomic DNA. The amplified TCR beta libraries were sequenced on the Illumina HiSeq System as 87-base-pair reads. On the authors' methods: In a later analysis, some 80 million unique TCR beta chains were counted across the 690 or so repertoires, and roughly 9.9 million of these chains were shared by at least two donors. Raw reads were error-corrected and collapsed into unique sequences with a nearest-neighbor algorithm that merged closely related sequences to remove PCR and sequencing errors. Alignment of CDR3 sequences to IMGT reference sequences was used to assign V, D and J gene segments. For a sequence to be retained, a match of at least six nucleotides was required to both a V gene segment and a J gene segment. A rearrangement was called productive if the CDR3 had no stop codons and remained in frame with V and J, and every other rearrangement was called non-productive. CDR3 was defined by IMGT convention, running from the second conserved V-encoded cysteine to the conserved J-encoded phenylalanine. Sequences without an unambiguous match to a single V gene segment were excluded from the earlier analysis of several hundred of the donors. In an earlier analysis of a few hundred of the donors, V segments were called functional above 56.7% productive rearrangements and were called segregating when the between-donor standard deviation exceeded 5%. A statistical classification framework was built to diagnose cytomegalovirus status from the catalog of TCR beta chain sequences. A later analysis assigned V and J genes by comparing TCR nucleotide sequences with IMGT/GENE-DB human TR gene sequences. A later analysis assigned CDR3 sequences and most-parsimonious VDJ recombination scenarios with the TCRdist pipeline. In a later analysis, each TCR beta chain was defined by its CDR3 amino acid sequence together with its V-gene family, and reads lacking a unique V-gene family were excluded. As a way to deal with suspected cross-contamination and a sequencing artifact, a later analysis dropped 450 to 700 nucleotide sequences that were highly shared and had low generation probability. In a later analysis, a clonal expansion index for each public chain was calculated from normalized within-repertoire ranks of inferred template counts. In a later analysis, generation probabilities were computed using a VDJ recombination model fitted to out-of-frame rearrangements, and the results were checked against IGoR. Hypergeometric tests were used in a later analysis to score TCR-TCR, TCR-HLA and TCR-CMV co-occurrence, with a repertoire-size bias correction applied to the TCR pairs. A later analysis estimated false discovery rates by permuting HLA or CMV assignments 20 times. In a later analysis, co-occurring TCRs were grouped using DBSCAN, and TCRdist sequence similarity was added for clustering within HLA-allele-positive subsets. Co-occurrence clustering excluded repertoires with fewer than 30,000 or more than 120,000 public chains, plus five with anomalous nucleotide sharing. TCRdb carries this immuneACCESS record with in-frame sequences only. Its versions omit some clonotypes, under half of them owing to an unresolved V gene in the studies checked, with the rest unexplained. The V and J calls and the clone size are those of that table, but D and trimming were determined from the DNA. This sample lists under 200,000 clones; approximately 84% were detected once. Approximately 6% of the sample is in the top ten clones.

A note on this clone: Its antigen specificity is not known. Nothing much larger sits one base from this clone, and base qualities are not available.

In total, approximately 610 healthy bone marrow donors made up the cohort. At the time of sampling, every cohort member was nominally healthy, though immune exposures that went unrecorded were likely present. The donor tested CMV seropositive, placing the donor among the 289 seropositive members of the cohort. Every donor gave a peripheral blood sample, and the peripheral blood mononuclear cells from that sample were used for TCR beta sequencing. The Qiagen DNeasy Blood Extraction Kit was used to extract genomic DNA from the blood cell samples. The V and J genes are TRBV7-9 and TRBJ2-1; there is no confident call for the D gene. The source material was PBMCs. The source is a woman younger than 45 in good health and CMV-seropositive. The DNA reads as follows: TGTGCCAGCAGCTTAACCCTAGAGAGTGAGCAGTTCTTC. Translated, it reads CASSLTLESEQFF.